The 9 T cell receptor beta chains given below trace back to one sample, sequenced in a study of HIV-infected patients and healthy controls. Follow-up blood was drawn about 14 weeks, roughly three months, after antiretroviral therapy began. Whole blood was used without fractionation, so all unsorted peripheral T cells were included. About 500 ng RNA was reverse transcribed with alpha and beta constant-region primers. Using multiplexing indices, alpha and beta chain libraries were generated apart by chain-specific third strand synthesis. TCRdb re-derived calls from the 5' RACE reads in MiXCR, one entry per CDR3 protein. This sample has 6,600 or so distinct CDR3 sequences, with about 8.6% found just once. The specimen was blood, collected during antiretroviral therapy. These receptors were obtained from an adult with HIV infection.

This clonotype has a count of ten or more. CDR3 protein: CASSDSKRGKRNQPQHF. CDR3 DNA: TGTGCCAGCAGTGATTCAAAGAGGGGTAAACGCAATCAGCCCCAGCATTTT. The V call is TRBV6-1, the J call TRBJ1-5, with TRBD1 as a possible D gene (5 bases). The germline V and J ends were trimmed by 3 bases and 2 bases, with 17 bases remaining between them. Per germline, CDR1 MNHNS and CDR2 SASEGT. The CDR3 runs to 17 residues.

This clonotype is medium-sized (0.01 to 0.1%) in the sample. The chain carries TRBV7-9 and TRBJ2-3; D is perhaps TRBD2 (5 bases). From germline, CDR1 is SEHNR and CDR2 FQNEAQ (reference sequence). This CDR3 contains 17 residues. V dropped 4 bases and J dropped 0 bases, with 17 bases sitting between them. The CDR3 sequence is CASSSKDRAASTDTQYF. CDR3 bases: TGTGCCAGCAGCTCCAAGGATCGAGCGGCTAGCACAGATACGCAGTATTTT.

This clonotype was found many times. The chain has TRBV20-1 and TRBJ1-5; D is unclear. The CDR3 contains 14 residues. V was shortened by 3 bases and J by 2 bases, with 11 bases between the two germline ends. Looked up from germline, CDR1 is DFQATT and CDR2 is SNEGSKA (reference sequence). DNA for the CDR3: TGCAGTGCTAGCCGCGACTTGGGCAATCAGCCCCAGCATTTT. It translates to CSASRDLGNQPQHF.

By share, this clonotype counts as medium-sized. This chain uses TRBV6-1 with TRBJ2-2; TRBD1 matches at 7 bases. V shed 5 bases and J 2 bases; nucleotides not matched to a gene: 5. The CDR3 contains 15 residues. CDR1 MNHNS and CDR2 SASEGT come from the germline V gene. CDR3 bases: TGTGCCAGCAGTCCACAGGGGATTAACACCGGGGAGCTGTTTTTT. Its translation is CASSPQGINTGELFF.

By frequency in the sample, this clonotype is medium-sized. The CDR3 here is CASRPGTGGNTIYF. CDR3 sequence (DNA): TGTGCCAGCAGGCCCGGGACAGGTGGAAACACCATATATTTT. The genes are TRBV12-3 or TRBV12-4 and TRBJ1-3; 8 nucleotides line up with TRBD1. V shed 6 bases, J shed 3 bases, and the junction held 4 bases outside the gene matches. The CDR3 is 14 residues long.

By proportion, this clonotype is medium-sized. The chain is built from TRBV12-5 and TRBJ1-2; D is ambiguous. CDR3 length: 13 amino acids. The V end was cut by 1 base, the J end by 6 bases, with 9 bases between. CDR1 and CDR2 from the germline V gene are LGHNT and FRNRAP. CDR3 sequence reads: CASGLEGIHGYTF. As DNA, the CDR3 is TGTGCTAGTGGTTTGGAAGGGATCCATGGCTACACCTTC.

This clonotype is medium-sized by share. CDR3 residues: CASTEVGRTEAFF. As DNA, the CDR3 is TGTGCCAGCACTGAAGTCGGGAGGACTGAAGCTTTCTTT. The chain has TRBV7-2 and TRBJ1-1, with D unclear. CDR3 length: 13 residues. The V gene lost 7 bases and the J gene lost 5 bases, with 14 bases spanning the gap. CDR1 and CDR2 from the germline V gene are SGHTA and FQGNSA. Full variable domain (missing parts from reference TRBV7-2 and TRBJ1-1): GAGVSQSPSNKVTEKGKDVELRCDPISGHTALYWYRQSLGQGLEFLIYFQGNSAPDKSGLPSDRFSAERTGGSVSTLTIQRTQQEDSAVYLCASTEVGRTEAFFGQGTRLTVV.

This clonotype has a count of ten or more. V and J are TRBV19 and TRBJ1-1, with a tentative D call TRBD1 (5 bases). CDR3 size: 14 residues. Trimming pared 3 bases from V and 1 base from J, leaving 9 bases between. Germline V gives CDR1 LNHDA, CDR2 SQIVND (reference sequence). In DNA form, the CDR3 reads TGTGCCAGTAGTATCGGACACCAGAACACTGAAGCTTTCTTT. Translation gives CASSIGHQNTEAFF.

The rearrangement joins TRBV7-9 to TRBJ2-5, with 7 bases identical to TRBD1. The germline CDR1 and CDR2 sequences are SEHNR and FQNEAQ (reference sequence). The CDR3 is 14 amino acids. The V and J ends lost 4 bases and 2 bases, in that order; junction bases with no gene match: 4. Here the CDR3 DNA reads TGTGCCAGCAGCTCCCTACAGGGGCAAGAGACCCAGTACTTC. This translates into CASSSLQGQETQYF.